This T cell receptor (beta chain) was sequenced during a study of shared clonotypes between healthy human individuals (TCRdb year 2020). Background on the whole study: The cohort included a few men and a couple of women between 18 and 49 years of age. Per donor, three plates each were used for CD4 naive and CD4 memory, two for CD8 naive, and one for CD8 memory. Per donor, leukapheresis produced somewhere between about 0.94 and 10 billion PBMCs. To increase sequencing depth and limit assay-specific biases, TCR repertoire library preparation and sequencing were carried out by different laboratories using diverse techniques. The study deeply sequenced blood TCR repertoires of several healthy adults to estimate repertoire size and the extent of clonotype sharing between individuals.

V is trimmed back by 5 bases and J by 3 bases, and the junction contains 5 bases that no gene match accounts for. CDR1 GTSNPN and CDR2 SVGIG were looked up in the germline V gene (reference sequence). CDR3 length: 13 amino acids, cysteine to phenylalanine. Here the CDR3 DNA is all that survives: 39 bases in frame from base 1. Using the deep immunoSEQ assay, TCR CDR3 regions were amplified from genomic DNA by multiplex PCR. Genomic DNA extracted from each cell subset was distributed evenly over all wells of several immunoSEQ 96-well plates, and each plate served as one replicate. For sorted subsets, each replicate PCR was loaded with 150 to 250 ng genomic DNA, equivalent to 32,000 or so T cell genomes. Purified libraries were measured with a Qubit 3.0 fluorometer, size-checked on a Bioanalyzer 2100, and measured again with the KAPA Library Quantification kit. Each immunoSEQ 96-well plate was sequenced on its own single-read 150-cycle Illumina NextSeq 550 flow cell. Per the authors' processing: Because the immunoSEQ output included only junctional sequences and no quality scores, the filtering could not be the same as the filtering used for full-length reads. Sequences were annotated with PyIR, a Python wrapper for IgBLAST v1.9, and V/J genes and CDR3 were assigned using IMGT germline references. Reads with weak V/J assignments (E-value above 1e-6), missing CDR3, stop codons, out-of-frame junctions, or ambiguous translated residues were removed. V3J clonotypes were defined as sequences sharing the same inferred V gene, J gene, and CDR3 amino acid sequence. To compute the percentage overlap between repertoires, the number of shared unique clonotypes was divided by the size of the smaller repertoire. RTK rarefaction, the Chao1 estimator, and Recon v2.1 estimates of unobserved clonotypes were used to assess repertoire richness. Generation probabilities for all TCRbeta clonotypes obtained by the gDNA method from a handful of donors were computed using OLGA. The immuneACCESS repertoire file appears here via TCRdb, limited to in-frame rearrangements. These files lack a portion of the clones; in checked studies, under half of the deficit traces to unresolved V genes, and the cause of the others is not known. The V and J calls and clone size come from that table; D and trimming were worked out from the DNA. The sample yields hundreds of thousands of clones; 96% were counted once. Of the sample, 0.11% falls within the top ten clones.

CD8 naive samples were obtained by positive selection for CCR7 among CD45RO-negative cells, yielding a CD45RA+CCR7+ population from which TemRA cells were excluded. Healthy HIV-negative adults with no recently reported acute infections or vaccinations were included as donors. Every donor was a Caucasian adult residing in Nashville, Tennessee, USA. Blood was obtained by leukapheresis, after which PBMCs were separated by Ficoll-Histopaque density gradient centrifugation and cryopreserved in liquid nitrogen vapor phase. Analytical flow cytometry was used to check the purity and quantity of each magnetically sorted T cell population. Genomic DNA was isolated from each sorted fraction and quantified by UV absorbance on a Nanodrop 2000c. A note on this clone: The antigen it recognizes is unknown. Base qualities are not at hand, and no much larger clone is one base apart.

Overall study outcomes, separate from this receptor: Because the study included only a small number of donors, the genetic and exposure-history diversity represented was limited. Based on pairwise subsampling, the degree of clonotype sharing among donors was expected to be affected by sequencing depth. Naive subsets generally had larger estimated clonotype richness than memory subsets. Sampling was restricted to blood, and TCR repertoires in tissues likely differ from the TCR repertoires found in blood. Even with the large sequencing depth, rarefaction of the sorted-subset datasets indicated that sequencing was incomplete. Across four donors, around 5.4% of naive CD4, 3% to 4% of naive CD8, about 2.3% of memory CD4, and 0.4% of memory CD8 clonotypes were shared. Clonotypes shared by all four sorted-subset donors showed higher generation probabilities than non-shared clonotypes.

The V gene is TRBV30 and the J gene is TRBJ2-5, with 8 bases in between that match TRBD2. The sequence derives from a woman aged 25 to 39 in good health. What was sequenced was naive CD8+ T cells sorted from blood. In light of the paper, this sample's cell subset or site label describes: CD45RA+CCR7+. CDR3 loop: CAWARREEETQYF. Here is the DNA: TGTGCCTGGGCTCGGCGGGAGGAAGAGACCCAGTACTTC.